This T cell receptor beta chain was sequenced in a study of blood T cells in healthy people across ages. Remarks on this clonotype: Its antigen is not identified.

About 9.9 milliliters of peripheral blood were drawn from each donor. Isolation of PBMCs gave at least 7 million cells per sample. Notes on the study in general: Samples with more naive T cells showed higher observed beta diversity. Estimated diversity across one million T cells was deemed an underestimate.

PCR was performed a second time for about 7 to 12 cycles using a sample-barcoded 5' primer and a J-beta primer mix. TCRdb called the 5' RACE reads again in MiXCR, with one record for every CDR3 protein. The sample carries nearly 1 million distinct CDR3 sequences, 45% to 60% recorded once. This TCR was recovered from a woman aged 60 to 75 in good health. Sequenced: blood.

CDR3 coding DNA: TGCAGTGCGAGGGATAGGGGGGCGATTGTCTACGAGCAGTACTTC. Protein: CSARDRGAIVYEQYF. The chain uses TRBV20-1 and TRBJ2-7; D possibly matches TRBD1 or TRBD2 (6 bases each). Deletions cut 6 bases from V and 3 bases from J, with 21 bases between. The germline CDR1 and CDR2 sequences are DFQATT and SNEGSKA (reference sequence). The CDR3 length is 15 residues.